This TCR beta chain was found in a study of blood T cell repertoires in COVID-19. In the study overall: The study drew acute and convalescent COVID-19 samples from the United States, Italy and Spain. T cells, B-cell-depleted T cells, or PBMCs supplied cDNA or gDNA.

CDR3 length: 15 amino acids. J was trimmed by 4 bases and V by 1 base; bases with no gene match: 5. Germline CDR1 LGHDT, CDR2 YNNKEL (reference sequence). Per the original methods: Using reference gene primer amplification, nucleated cell counts were estimated. Here immunoSEQ multiplex PCR was the method, and the copy in TCRdb shows in-frame clones only, minus some. V and J calls and clone size are given by that table; D and trimming were obtained from the DNA. Of fewer than 200,000 clones in the sample, more than 75% are singletons; the top ten hold approximately 2.5%. The chain carries TRBV3-1 (or the pseudogene TRBV3-2) and TRBJ2-5; 8 bases align to TRBD2. The clonotype was recovered from a man in his forties with active or convalescent COVID-19. Sequencing used peripheral blood. The DNA of the CDR3 is TGTGCCAGCAGCCAAGGGGCGGGGGGCCCAGAGACCCAGTACTTC. Amino acids: CASSQGAGGPETQYF.